The 17 T cell receptor beta chains listed next were all sequenced from one sample in a study of T cell responses to AZD1222 COVID-19 vaccine (dated by TCRdb to the early 2020s). The library came from the immunoSEQ multiplex PCR assay. The table was pulled from immuneACCESS by TCRdb, which kept in-frame rearrangements only. Such tables lose some clones; where checked, under half of the loss comes from unresolved V genes, and the rest has no known cause. The sample data list tens of thousands of clones, and around nine tenths of these were observed just once. About 7% of the sample goes to the ten largest clones. Sample time point, as interpreted from the label and publication: about 28 days (+/-7) after the second vaccine dose. This specimen consisted of peripheral blood, obtained 28 days after the second AZD1222 dose. The receptor set was obtained from an adult who received the AZD1222 COVID-19 vaccine.

The V and J genes are TRBV18 and TRBJ1-2, with D perhaps TRBD1 (5 bases). CDR3 length: 17 amino acids. The germline gives CDR1 KGHSH, CDR2 LQKENI. Trimming took 5 bases from V and 5 from J, leaving 24 bases between them. The CDR3, as DNA: TGTGCCAGCTCATCAAGACAGCAGACCTCAACGAATTATGGCTACACCTTC. Translating it yields CASSSRQQTSTNYGYTF. Variable domain in full (rest from reference TRBV18 and TRBJ1-2): NAGVMQNPRHLVRRRGQEARLRCSPMKGHSHVYWYRQLPEEGLKFMVYLQKENIIDESGMPKERFSAEFPKEGPSILRIQQVVRGDSAAYFCASSSRQQTSTNYGYTFGSGTRLTVV.

The chain couples TRBV27 to TRBJ1-6; D may be TRBD1 (6 bases). Trimming left V 0 bases short and J 6 bases short, with 12 bases between. CDR1 MNHEY and CDR2 SMNVEV come from the germline V gene (reference sequence). This CDR3 has 16 residues. CDR3 sequence: CASSLSGAGANSPLHF. The CDR3 DNA sequence: TGTGCCAGCAGTTTATCGGGGGCGGGGGCTAATTCACCCCTCCACTTT.

The rearrangement links TRBV7-2 to TRBJ2-7, with D perhaps matching TRBD1 (5 bases). Trimming took off 5 bases at V and 3 bases at J, with 17 bases between the two ends. There are 15 residues in the CDR3. Germline-derived CDR1 and CDR2 are SGHTA and FQGNSA. The CDR3 nucleotides are TGTGCCAGCAGCACAAAGCAGGGTCGAAACTACGAGCAGTACTTC. Encoded protein: CASSTKQGRNYEQYF.

The chain joins TRBV4-1 to TRBJ2-7; D is undetermined. Trimming took off 1 base at V and 3 bases at J, with 13 bases between the two ends. This CDR3 has 15 amino acids. CDR1 is MGHRA and CDR2 is YSYEKL in the germline V gene. The DNA for the CDR3 is TGCGCCAGCAGCCAAGGCGGTCTGAATCTCTACGAGCAGTACTTC. As protein: CASSQGGLNLYEQYF.

The rearrangement links TRBV7-3 to TRBJ2-1, with D tentatively TRBD1 (5 bases). The CDR3 has 15 amino acids. Germline CDR1 reads SGHTA; CDR2 reads FQGTGA. The V and J ends lost 5 bases and 9 bases respectively, with 20 bases between them. CDR3 coding DNA: TGTGCCAGCAGCGGAACTGGGGCTAAAAGGACTGAGCAGTTCTTC. It yields the protein CASSGTGAKRTEQFF.

The rearrangement joins TRBV18 to TRBJ1-3; 8 nucleotides align to TRBD1. Germline V CDR1 and CDR2: KGHSH, LQKENI. The CDR3 is 15 amino acids. Trimming removed 4 bases from V and 0 bases from J; junction bases left unmatched: 2. The CDR3 here is CASSQDRGSGNTIYF. CDR3 in DNA: TGTGCCAGCTCACAAGACAGGGGCTCTGGAAACACCATATATTTT.

The chain joins TRBV11-3 to TRBJ2-3; D gene unclear. The length of the CDR3 is 12 residues. Trimming left V 2 bases short and J 3 bases short, with 3 bases between. CDR1 SGHNT and CDR2 YENEEA come from the germline V gene. CDR3 in amino acids: CASSLSTDTQYF. The CDR3 bases are TGTGCCAGCAGCTTATCTACAGATACGCAGTATTTT.

The chain carries TRBV7-2 and TRBJ1-1, with D unclear. Trimming pared 5 bases from V and 10 bases from J, leaving 17 bases between. The CDR3 is 13 amino acids. Per the germline V gene, CDR1 is SGHTA and CDR2 is FQGNSA. The CDR3 sequence: CASSTKGYGGAFF. CDR3 nucleotides: TGTGCCAGCAGCACAAAGGGTTACGGCGGAGCTTTCTTT.

Concerning this clone: At the DNA level, this CDR3 is encoded by other sequences in the same sample as well. The rearrangement links TRBV7-2 to TRBJ1-3, with TRBD1 identical over 9 bases. The CDR3 consists of 13 residues. In germline, CDR1 is SGHTA, CDR2 FQGNSA. Losses at the gene ends were 8 bases for V and 4 bases for J; bases not matched to a gene: 3. The CDR3 sequence is CASSGTGGNTIYF. The CDR3 DNA sequence: TGTGCCAGCTCCGGGACAGGGGGAAACACCATATATTTT.

The genes are TRBV6-5 and TRBJ2-7, with a weak D call TRBD2 (6 bases). Germline V CDR1 and CDR2: MNHEY, SVGAGI. V lost 6 bases, J lost 4 bases, and 19 bases lay in between. CDR3 length equals 15 residues. The CDR3 reads CASRARLDGSYEQYF. The DNA of the CDR3 is TGTGCCAGCAGGGCCCGACTAGACGGATCATACGAGCAGTACTTC.

The CDR3 is CAWSVPGTGGLGSGKTGNTIYF. The CDR3 DNA follows: TGTGCCTGGAGCGTTCCCGGGACAGGGGGCTTGGGGTCAGGGAAGACTGGAAACACCATATATTTT. The rearrangement uses TRBV30 and TRBJ1-3, with 12 bases fitting TRBD1. Trimming removed 3 bases from V and 2 bases from J; junction bases left unmatched: 23. Germline V gene sequence: CDR1 GTSNPN, CDR2 SVGIG (reference sequence). This CDR3 contains 22 residues.

The V call is TRBV19, the J call TRBJ1-5; D is uncertain. The germline V and J ends were trimmed by 2 bases and 0 bases, with 5 bases remaining between them. The CDR3 is 14 amino acids. Germline V gene sequence: CDR1 LNHDA, CDR2 SQIVND (reference sequence). DNA for the CDR3: TGTGCCAGTAGTATATCAAATAGCAATCAGCCCCAGCATTTT. It yields the protein CASSISNSNQPQHF.

The chain combines TRBV29-1 with TRBJ1-4, with D uncertain. The CDR3 consists of 12 residues. V lost 6 bases to trimming and J lost 5 bases, with 10 bases between them. Germline values: CDR1 SQVTM, CDR2 ANQGSEA. The CDR3 bases are TGCAGCGTGGCACCTGGCAATGAAAAACTGTTTTTT. Protein product: CSVAPGNEKLFF.

The V and J genes are TRBV9 and TRBJ2-5; tentatively, D is TRBD1 or TRBD2 (6 bases each). The V gene's germline CDR1 is SGDLS and CDR2 YYNGEE. Trimming shortened V by 0 bases and J by 2 bases, and 20 bases separated the two germline ends. The CDR3 has 18 residues. CDR3 protein: CASSVDPPGATRQETQYF. The CDR3 DNA follows: TGTGCCAGCAGCGTAGATCCCCCGGGGGCTACGAGGCAAGAGACCCAGTACTTC.

The V call is TRBV27, the J call TRBJ1-1, with TRBD1 identical over 8 bases. The V gene's germline CDR1 is MNHEY and CDR2 SMNVEV (reference sequence). V lost 4 bases to trimming and J lost 7 bases; unmatched junction nucleotides: 8. This CDR3 comprises 14 residues. This chain's CDR3 is CASSSQDRENEAFF. The CDR3 DNA is TGTGCCAGCAGTTCCCAGGACAGGGAGAATGAAGCTTTCTTT.

CDR3 loop: CASTTSGSGNGELFF. In nucleotides, the CDR3 is TGCGCCAGCACCACCTCGGGTAGCGGGAACGGGGAGCTGTTTTTT. The chain carries TRBV10-2 and TRBJ2-2, with TRBD2 matching 8 bases. CDR3 size: 15 residues. Germline CDR1 and CDR2: WSHSY and SAAADI. J gave up 7 bases and V 7 bases, and 11 bases lay outside the gene matches.

The chain uses TRBV6-2 or TRBV6-3 and TRBJ2-3, with D possibly being TRBD2 (6 bases). The CDR3 consists of 14 residues. V lost 5 bases, J lost 0 bases, and 9 bases lay in between. Looked up from germline, CDR1 is MNHEY and CDR2 is SVGEGT. For the CDR3, the DNA is TGTGCCAGCAGTCGAAGCGGGAGCACAGATACGCAGTATTTT. It yields the protein CASSRSGSTDTQYF.